What follows are 14 T cell receptor beta chains derived from one specimen sequenced in a study of shared clonotypes between healthy human individuals. Libraries were prepared by immunoSEQ multiplex PCR; TCRdb keeps only in-frame clonotypes and omits some of them. In the table there are a few million clones, more than 80% of which are singletons. Sequencing used naive CD4+ T cells sorted from blood. The sample's subset: CD45RA+ positively selected. The receptors shown here come from a young man in good health.

About this clone: One end of the junction varies from germline; a read error may be responsible. This chain uses TRBV7-2 with TRBJ2-1; no definite D call. Per germline, CDR1 SGHTA and CDR2 FQGNSA. This CDR3 has 12 amino acids. The CDR3 reads CASSFLTEKTVF. The CDR3 coding sequence is TGTGCCAGCAGCTTTCTCACAGAAAAGACGGTCTTC.

This sequence joins TRBV11-3 and TRBJ2-5; D possibly corresponds to TRBD2 (6 bases). Trimming took 4 bases from V and 3 from J, leaving 12 bases between them. The CDR3 consists of 14 residues. Germline CDR1 and CDR2: SGHNT and YENEEA. CDR3 protein: CASSYRGKEETQYF. Here the CDR3 DNA reads TGTGCCAGCAGCTACCGGGGGAAAGAAGAGACCCAGTACTTC.

The rearrangement links TRBV6-1 to TRBJ2-6, with 11 bases aligning to TRBD1. After removal of 4 bases from V and 4 bases from J, the junction contained 6 bases not matched to a gene. The CDR3 is 17 amino acids. Germline V CDR1 and CDR2: MNHNS, SASEGT. CDR3 DNA: TGTGCCAGCAGTGCCCGGGACAGGGGGTCCGGGGCCAACGTCCTGACTTTC. Amino acids: CASSARDRGSGANVLTF.

This chain uses TRBV28 with TRBJ2-7; D is uncertain. The CDR3 covers 11 residues. The V end was cut by 6 bases, the J end by 4 bases, with 7 bases between. The V gene's germline CDR1 is MDHEN and CDR2 SYDVKM. The CDR3 nucleotides read TGTGCCAGCAGGTCTAAATACGAGCAGTACTTC. It encodes CASRSKYEQYF.

The rearrangement uses TRBV28 and TRBJ1-5; 10 bases are shared with TRBD1. The J segment lost 7 bases and the V segment lost 5 bases, leaving 8 bases of the junction unmatched. CDR1 is MDHEN, CDR2 SYDVKM, per germline. This CDR3 contains 15 residues. The CDR3 is CASSRTGGDRQPQHF. CDR3 DNA sequence: TGTGCCAGCAGTCGGACAGGGGGAGATCGGCAGCCCCAGCATTTT.

The chain carries TRBV25-1 and TRBJ2-3, with D perhaps TRBD1 or TRBD2 (7 bases each). Trimming left V 3 bases short and J 0 bases short, with 10 bases between. The CDR3 contains 15 residues. Per germline, CDR1 MGHDK and CDR2 SYGVNS. This chain's CDR3 is CASSDRGGSTDTQYF. The CDR3 region has the DNA TGTGCCAGCAGTGACAGGGGGGGGAGCACAGATACGCAGTATTTT.

The CDR3 DNA is TGTGCCAGCAGCTCTTACAGGGGTGAGAGCACAGATACGCAGTATTTT. Its protein product is CASSSYRGESTDTQYF. V is TRBV11-2 and J is TRBJ2-3; 7 bases are shared with TRBD1. Germline assignment: CDR1 SGHAT and CDR2 FQNNGV. There are 16 residues in the CDR3. The ends lost 4 bases at V and 0 bases at J; junction bases unmatched: 7.

This clone was observed a few times. V gene TRBV2 combines with J gene TRBJ1-5; D uncertain. Germline assignment: CDR1 SNHLY and CDR2 FYNNEI. The CDR3 has 13 amino acids. The V end lost 6 bases, the J end lost 1 base, and 7 bases lay between the germline ends. The CDR3 DNA reads TGTGCCAGCAGAGCGCGGAGCAATCAGCCCCAGCATTTT. Translation: CASRARSNQPQHF.

The chain has TRBV5-4 and TRBJ2-1; D may be TRBD1 (6 bases). V lost 7 bases and J lost 9, with 11 bases in between. Germline V gene lookup returns CDR1 SGHNT and CDR2 YYREEE (reference sequence). The CDR3 is 11 amino acids. CDR3 DNA sequence: TGTGCCAGCGAAGGGGGTAGTGAGCAGTTCTTC. It is translated as CASEGGSEQFF.

The chain employs TRBV5-4 and TRBJ1-6; 10 nucleotides align to TRBD1. V shed 4 bases, J shed 7 bases, and the junction held 8 bases outside the gene matches. This CDR3 contains 16 residues. Germline-derived CDR1 and CDR2 are SGHNT and YYREEE (reference sequence). The CDR3 loop is CASSMKTGGPNSPLHF. DNA of the CDR3: TGTGCCAGCAGCATGAAGACAGGGGGCCCCAATTCACCCCTCCACTTT.

The chain is built from TRBV5-6 and TRBJ2-1, with 7 positions matching TRBD1. This CDR3 comprises 15 residues. Losses at the gene ends were 0 bases for V and 6 bases for J; bases not matched to a gene: 6. Looked up from germline, CDR1 is SGHDT and CDR2 is YYEEEE. The CDR3 DNA follows: TGTGCCAGCAGCTTGGGGGACAGAATTCCCAATGAGCAGTTCTTC. As protein: CASSLGDRIPNEQFF.

A note on this clone: Other nucleotide sequences in the sample specify the same CDR3. CDR3 sequence: CASSLGGDGYTF. CDR3 nucleotides: TGCGCCAGCAGCTTGGGGGGAGATGGCTACACCTTC. The V and J genes are TRBV5-1 and TRBJ1-2; no firm D call. The germline CDR1 and CDR2 sequences are SGHRS and YFSETQ. V shed 0 bases and J shed 6 bases, with 6 bases lying between them. The CDR3 runs 12 residues.

CDR3 DNA: TGTGCCAGCAGTTCGCGAAACACCATATATTTT. It encodes CASSSRNTIYF. The chain carries TRBV28 and TRBJ1-3, with D unclear. Germline V gene lookup returns CDR1 MDHEN and CDR2 SYDVKM. CDR3 size: 11 residues. V dropped 4 bases and J dropped 5 bases, with 3 bases sitting between them.

This sequence joins TRBV30 and TRBJ1-1, with 8 bases fitting TRBD1. The junction had 16 bases not matched to a gene; V was cut back by 5 bases and J by 5 bases. The germline gives CDR1 GTSNPN, CDR2 SVGIG (reference sequence). The CDR3 is 16 residues long. CDR3 in DNA: TGTGCCTGGGTCGCAGGGGGCGCGACGAAGAGTACTGAAGCTTTCTTT. Its translation is CAWVAGGATKSTEAFF.